These T cell receptor beta chains were read from a single sample in a study of T-cell memory formation after mild COVID-19. TCRdb re-called the 5' RACE reads with MiXCR, one entry per CDR3 protein. The repertoire holds some 600,000 distinct CDR3 sequences, 17% seen once, with about 8.6% in the top ten. The specimen was PBMCs or a T cell subset sorted from them (not recorded which). All receptors come from an adult woman who had mild COVID-19 (a few samples of this study predate the infection). Cell type and time point are not known. The CDR3 runs from the conserved cysteine through the conserved F or W. Each record gives: clone size, J gene, V gene, D gene, CDR3 protein, CDR3 DNA. The D gene is left open where the match is weak. Size tells how often a clone was seen (once, few, many) or the class of an expanded clone, and some rows leave it out.

abundance: few; j_gene: TRBJ2-2; v_gene: TRBV5-1; d_gene: .; CDR3aa: CASSGPGANTGELFF; CDR3nt: TGCGCCAGCAGCGGTCCAGGGGCGAACACCGGGGAGCTGTTTTTT
abundance: many; j_gene: TRBJ2-2; v_gene: TRBV5-5; d_gene: TRBD1; CDR3aa: CASSRDSANTGELFF; CDR3nt: TGTGCCAGCAGTCGGGACAGCGCGAACACCGGGGAGCTGTTTTTT
abundance: few; j_gene: TRBJ1-1; v_gene: TRBV30; d_gene: TRBD1; CDR3aa: CAWEQAGTALEAFF; CDR3nt: TGTGCCTGGGAACAGGCCGGGACAGCCCTAGAAGCTTTCTTT
abundance: few; j_gene: TRBJ1-2; v_gene: TRBV12-3/TRBV12-4; d_gene: TRBD1; CDR3aa: CASSLASGQGYGYTF; CDR3nt: TGTGCCAGCAGTTTAGCCTCGGGACAGGGCTATGGCTACACCTTC
abundance: few; j_gene: TRBJ1-3; v_gene: TRBV7-6; d_gene: TRBD1; CDR3aa: CASSLGQGASGNTIYF; CDR3nt: TGTGCCAGCAGCCTAGGCCAGGGGGCATCCGGAAACACCATATATTTT
abundance: few; j_gene: TRBJ2-1; v_gene: TRBV7-9; d_gene: TRBD2; CDR3aa: CASSFLSLGTGGGEQFF; CDR3nt: TGTGCCAGCAGCTTTTTATCCCTGGGGACGGGAGGAGGTGAGCAGTTCTTC
abundance: .; j_gene: TRBJ1-1; v_gene: TRBV12-3/TRBV12-4; d_gene: TRBD1; CDR3aa: CASSQTGTGGPEAFF; CDR3nt: TGTGCCAGCAGTCAAACCGGGACAGGGGGTCCTGAAGCTTTCTTT
abundance: .; j_gene: TRBJ2-2; v_gene: TRBV25-1; d_gene: .; CDR3aa: CASSEPEGLTGELFF; CDR3nt: TGTGCCAGCAGTGAACCCGAGGGCCTGACCGGGGAGCTGTTTTTT
abundance: few; j_gene: TRBJ2-3; v_gene: TRBV7-9; d_gene: TRBD1; CDR3aa: CASSRPGGRTQYF; CDR3nt: TGTGCCAGCAGCCGGCCAGGGGGCCGTACGCAGTATTTT
abundance: few; j_gene: TRBJ2-3; v_gene: TRBV20-1; d_gene: TRBD2; CDR3aa: CSARALAGGTDTQYF; CDR3nt: TGCAGTGCTAGAGCCCTAGCGGGGGGCACAGATACGCAGTATTTT
abundance: few; j_gene: TRBJ1-5; v_gene: TRBV10-3; d_gene: .; CDR3aa: CATAIENSNQPQHF; CDR3nt: TGTGCCACCGCGATCGAAAATAGCAATCAGCCCCAGCATTTT
abundance: few; j_gene: TRBJ2-3; v_gene: TRBV7-6; d_gene: .; CDR3aa: CASSFSGGGPDTQYF; CDR3nt: TGTGCCAGCAGCTTTAGTGGGGGGGGCCCAGATACGCAGTATTTT
abundance: few; j_gene: TRBJ2-1; v_gene: TRBV6-5; d_gene: .; CDR3aa: CASSYVGGTYNEQFF; CDR3nt: TGTGCCAGCAGTTACGTGGGAGGCACCTACAATGAGCAGTTCTTC
abundance: .; j_gene: TRBJ1-5; v_gene: TRBV12-3/TRBV12-4; d_gene: TRBD1; CDR3aa: CASSPQGQGNQPQHF; CDR3nt: TGTGCCAGCAGTCCACAAGGACAGGGAAATCAGCCCCAGCATTTT
abundance: .; j_gene: TRBJ2-3; v_gene: TRBV5-1; d_gene: TRBD1; CDR3aa: CASSGGQAGTDTQYF; CDR3nt: TGCGCCAGCAGCGGCGGACAGGCGGGCACAGATACGCAGTATTTT
abundance: few; j_gene: TRBJ2-3; v_gene: TRBV18; d_gene: TRBD2; CDR3aa: CASSTGTSFVGEQYF; CDR3nt: TGTGCCAGCTCGACCGGGACTAGCTTTGTCGGCGAGCAGTATTTT
abundance: .; j_gene: TRBJ2-3; v_gene: TRBV12-3/TRBV12-4; d_gene: .; CDR3aa: CASSGRNTDTQYF; CDR3nt: TGTGCCAGCAGTGGACGGAACACAGATACGCAGTATTTT
abundance: few; j_gene: TRBJ2-1; v_gene: TRBV20-1; d_gene: .; CDR3aa: CSASPLLGEQFF; CDR3nt: TGCAGTGCTAGTCCCCTACTAGGAGAGCAGTTCTTC
abundance: .; j_gene: TRBJ1-6; v_gene: TRBV10-3; d_gene: TRBD1; CDR3aa: CAIRATGDISPLHF; CDR3nt: TGTGCCATCAGGGCGACAGGGGATATCTCACCCCTCCACTTT
abundance: .; j_gene: TRBJ2-5; v_gene: TRBV6-5; d_gene: TRBD2; CDR3aa: CASSTRTSGDQETQYF; CDR3nt: TGTGCCAGCAGTACAAGGACTAGCGGGGACCAAGAGACCCAGTACTTC
abundance: .; j_gene: TRBJ1-1; v_gene: TRBV28; d_gene: .; CDR3aa: CASSSTPRAFF; CDR3nt: TGTGCCAGCAGTTCAACACCAAGAGCTTTCTTT
abundance: .; j_gene: TRBJ2-5; v_gene: TRBV7-9; d_gene: .; CDR3aa: CASSSRWGLAIQETQYF; CDR3nt: TGTGCCAGCAGCTCACGGTGGGGTCTAGCGATCCAAGAGACCCAGTACTTC
abundance: .; j_gene: TRBJ2-1; v_gene: TRBV25-1; d_gene: TRBD1; CDR3aa: CASSLSGTGDNEQFF; CDR3nt: TGTGCCAGCAGTTTATCCGGGACAGGGGACAATGAGCAGTTCTTC
abundance: .; j_gene: TRBJ2-3; v_gene: TRBV5-1; d_gene: TRBD2; CDR3aa: CASSATSGGAVDTQYF; CDR3nt: TGCGCCAGCAGCGCCACTAGCGGGGGGGCCGTAGATACGCAGTATTTT
abundance: .; j_gene: TRBJ2-7; v_gene: TRBV10-3; d_gene: .; CDR3aa: CASQDSENYEQYF; CDR3nt: TGTGCCAGCCAGGACAGTGAGAACTACGAGCAGTACTTC
abundance: few; j_gene: TRBJ2-7; v_gene: TRBV6-2/TRBV6-3; d_gene: .; CDR3aa: CASSYGGAFEQYF; CDR3nt: TGTGCCAGCAGTTACGGGGGAGCGTTTGAGCAGTACTTC
abundance: .; j_gene: TRBJ2-6; v_gene: TRBV5-6; d_gene: .; CDR3aa: CASSLGAGAASGANVLTF; CDR3nt: TGTGCCAGCAGCTTGGGGGCAGGGGCTGCCTCTGGGGCCAACGTCCTGACTTTC
abundance: few; j_gene: TRBJ2-2; v_gene: TRBV5-1; d_gene: TRBD2; CDR3aa: CASSSSGGANTGELFF; CDR3nt: TGCGCCAGCAGCTCCAGTGGGGGGGCGAACACCGGGGAGCTGTTTTTT
abundance: .; j_gene: TRBJ2-3; v_gene: TRBV30; d_gene: TRBD1; CDR3aa: CAWRDRRYTDTQYF; CDR3nt: TGTGCCTGGAGGGACAGGAGATACACAGATACGCAGTATTTT
abundance: few; j_gene: TRBJ2-7; v_gene: TRBV7-2; d_gene: .; CDR3aa: CASSLGSTFYEQYF; CDR3nt: TGTGCCAGCAGCTTAGGGTCTACCTTTTACGAGCAGTACTTC
abundance: .; j_gene: TRBJ1-6; v_gene: TRBV6-1; d_gene: .; CDR3aa: CASSNDHVLNSPLHF; CDR3nt: TGTGCCAGCAGCAACGACCATGTCCTTAATTCACCCCTCCACTTT
abundance: .; j_gene: TRBJ2-6; v_gene: TRBV5-1; d_gene: TRBD1; CDR3aa: CASRKTGGEYSGANVLTF; CDR3nt: TGCGCCAGCAGGAAGACAGGGGGAGAGTACTCTGGGGCCAACGTCCTGACTTTC
abundance: .; j_gene: TRBJ2-7; v_gene: TRBV7-9; d_gene: TRBD2; CDR3aa: CASSWGSGGYEQYF; CDR3nt: TGTGCCAGCAGCTGGGGCTCGGGGGGCTACGAGCAGTACTTC
abundance: .; j_gene: TRBJ2-7; v_gene: TRBV20-1; d_gene: .; CDR3aa: CSANDGPYEQYF; CDR3nt: TGCAGTGCCAACGACGGACCCTACGAGCAGTACTTC
abundance: .; j_gene: TRBJ2-5; v_gene: TRBV10-3; d_gene: .; CDR3aa: CASRDGGETQYF; CDR3nt: TGTGCCAGCCGGGATGGAGGGGAGACCCAGTACTTC
abundance: .; j_gene: TRBJ2-1; v_gene: TRBV24-1; d_gene: .; CDR3aa: CATRGRGYNEQFF; CDR3nt: TGTGCCACCAGAGGAAGGGGTTACAATGAGCAGTTCTTC
abundance: few; j_gene: TRBJ1-3; v_gene: TRBV28; d_gene: .; CDR3aa: CASSLPYGNTIYF; CDR3nt: TGTGCCAGCAGTTTACCTTATGGAAACACCATATATTTT